This TCR beta chain was captured by sequencing in a study of Ad26.COV2.S vaccination and SARS-CoV-2 variants. This clone came up a few times. Its target is unknown. TCRdb keeps only in-frame clones here, not all; method: immunoSEQ multiplex PCR. Among over 110,000 clones listed, 75% to 90% were seen once. In germline, CDR1 is SGHAT, CDR2 FQNNGV. The V gene lost 6 bases and the J gene lost 4 bases, with 18 bases spanning the gap. The CDR3 loop spans 15 amino acids. Study findings and constraints: Vaccinees showed greater spike-specific TCR breadth than placebo recipients. People who got the vaccine or the placebo had similar non-spike TCR breadth.

V usage is TRBV11-2 and J usage is TRBJ1-1; a weak D match, TRBD1 (5 bases). The sequence was obtained from a human donor who had recovered from COVID-19. The sample was peripheral blood, taken after recovery from COVID-19. The CDR3 DNA reads TGTGCCAGCAGTTTCGGATCAGGGCCGGGCACTGAAGCTTTCTTT. Its protein is CASSFGSGPGTEAFF.